A selection of T cell receptor beta chains follows, all from one sample in a study of T cell changes during pregnancy in multiple sclerosis. Libraries were prepared by immunoSEQ multiplex PCR; TCRdb keeps only in-frame clonotypes and omits some of them. In the table there are some 80,000 clones, more than 70% of which are singletons. This specimen was peripheral blood, taken in the first trimester of pregnancy. These receptors came from a female donor in good health, enrolled as a control in a pregnancy study. CDR3s include the opening cysteine and the closing phenylalanine or tryptophan. Fields, in order: J gene, clone size, V gene, D gene, CDR3 DNA, CDR3 protein. A D gene is named only where the DNA matches it firmly. Size values are once, few and many counts, or a class for expanded clones, and some rows have none.

J: TRBJ2-3
size: NA
V: TRBV27
D: TRBD1
DNA: TGTGCCAGCAGTACAGACAGGGCTACAGATACGCAGTATTTT
CDR3: CASSTDRATDTQYF

J: TRBJ1-5
size: NA
V: TRBV7-9
D: NA
DNA: TGTGCCAGCAGCCCAAATCAGGGTCAGCCCCAGCATTTT
CDR3: CASSPNQGQPQHF

J: TRBJ2-2
size: NA
V: TRBV18
D: TRBD1
DNA: TGTGCCAGCTCACCGAAGGACAGGGCGAACACCGGGGAGCTGTTTTTT
CDR3: CASSPKDRANTGELFF

J: TRBJ2-7
size: NA
V: TRBV7-9
D: NA
DNA: TGTGCCAGCAGTCAACCCACCATGGGGGGGGCAACCTACGAGCAGTACTTC
CDR3: CASSQPTMGGATYEQYF

J: TRBJ2-7
size: NA
V: TRBV15
D: NA
DNA: TGTGCCACCAGCATAGGGGTCGAGCAGTACTTC
CDR3: CATSIGVEQYF

J: TRBJ1-1
size: NA
V: TRBV7-9
D: NA
DNA: TGTGCCAGCAGCTCAACGGCGGGGGACACTGAAGCTTTCTTT
CDR3: CASSSTAGDTEAFF

J: TRBJ2-6
size: NA
V: TRBV6-1
D: TRBD1
DNA: TGTGCCAGCAAGCTACAGGGGGCTGGGGCCAACGTCCTGACTTTC
CDR3: CASKLQGAGANVLTF

J: TRBJ1-5
size: few
V: TRBV7-9
D: NA
DNA: TGTGCCAGCAGCGGCCAGTATAACCAGCCCCAGCATTTT
CDR3: CASSGQYNQPQHF

J: TRBJ2-7
size: NA
V: TRBV5-1
D: NA
DNA: TGCGCCAGCAGCTTGACGGGGGACGAGCAGTACTTC
CDR3: CASSLTGDEQYF

J: TRBJ1-1
size: many
V: TRBV10-3
D: NA
DNA: TGTGCCATCAGTGGCAGGGGTGGGAACACTGAAGCTTTCTTT
CDR3: CAISGRGGNTEAFF

J: TRBJ2-1
size: NA
V: TRBV5-1
D: TRBD1
DNA: TGCGCCAGCAGCTTGGGACAGGGCACCTACAATGAGCAGTTCTTC
CDR3: CASSLGQGTYNEQFF

J: TRBJ1-3
size: NA
V: TRBV11-2
D: NA
DNA: TGTGCCAGCAGCTTACAGGGATCCTCTGGAAACACCATATATTTT
CDR3: CASSLQGSSGNTIYF

J: TRBJ2-5
size: NA
V: TRBV2
D: TRBD2
DNA: TGTGCCAGCAGCTTTAGCGGGGAAGAGACCCAGTACTTC
CDR3: CASSFSGEETQYF

J: TRBJ1-2
size: NA
V: TRBV10-3
D: NA
DNA: TGTGCCATCAGTGAGTCTCAGGGAGGGGATGGCTACACCTTC
CDR3: CAISESQGGDGYTF

J: TRBJ2-1
size: NA
V: TRBV10-2
D: TRBD2
DNA: TGCGCCAGCAGAACTAGCGGGAGCTATGAGCAGTTCTTC
CDR3: CASRTSGSYEQFF

J: TRBJ1-4
size: NA
V: TRBV5-6
D: NA
DNA: TGTGCCAGCAGCCCCTCTCGAGGTGTTAATGAAAAACTGTTTTTT
CDR3: CASSPSRGVNEKLFF

J: TRBJ2-1
size: NA
V: TRBV7-7
D: TRBD1
DNA: TGTGCTAGCAGCTCCGGACAGGGAACTTACAATGAGCAGTTCTTC
CDR3: CASSSGQGTYNEQFF

J: TRBJ2-7
size: many
V: TRBV2
D: TRBD1
DNA: TGTGCCAGCAGTGAACAGGGGGAATCCTACGAGCAGTACTTC
CDR3: CASSEQGESYEQYF

J: TRBJ1-2
size: NA
V: TRBV7-9
D: TRBD1
DNA: TGTGCCAGCAGCTTAGCTTTGGGACAGGGGAAAAATGGCTACACCTTC
CDR3: CASSLALGQGKNGYTF

J: TRBJ1-2
size: NA
V: TRBV25-1
D: NA
DNA: TGTGCCAGCAGCCCGGGCCTCGGGGGTCTCTCTTCTTGGGGTGGCTACACCTTC
CDR3: CASSPGLGGLSSWGGYTF

J: TRBJ2-7
size: NA
V: TRBV27
D: NA
DNA: TGTGCCAGCAGTAACAACTACGAGCAGTACTTC
CDR3: CASSNNYEQYF

J: TRBJ2-7
size: NA
V: TRBV4-3
D: NA
DNA: TGCGCCAGCAGCCAAGATCGTCTCTACGAGCAGTACTTC
CDR3: CASSQDRLYEQYF

J: TRBJ2-2
size: NA
V: TRBV7-2
D: TRBD2
DNA: TGTGCCAGCAGCTTGGGGACTAGCGGGAGGCGCACCGGGGAGCTGTTTTTT
CDR3: CASSLGTSGRRTGELFF

J: TRBJ2-2
size: NA
V: TRBV5-6
D: TRBD2
DNA: TGTGCCAGCAGCTGGCCGACTAGCGGGGGCGGGGAGCTGTTTTTT
CDR3: CASSWPTSGGGELFF

J: TRBJ1-5
size: once
V: TRBV10-2
D: NA
DNA: TGCGCCAGCAGATCTCAGAGCAATCAGCCCCAGCATTTT
CDR3: CASRSQSNQPQHF

J: TRBJ1-5
size: once
V: TRBV7-2
D: TRBD1
DNA: TGTGCCAGCAGCTTATTACAGGGGGCGGGTCAGCCCCAGCATTTT
CDR3: CASSLLQGAGQPQHF

J: TRBJ2-3
size: once
V: TRBV18
D: TRBD2
DNA: TGTGCCAGCTCATCAACAACTAGCGGAGGGGGTGCCACAGATACGCAGTATTTT
CDR3: CASSSTTSGGGATDTQYF

J: TRBJ2-7
size: NA
V: TRBV5-4
D: TRBD2
DNA: TGTGCCAGCACCCGCACGGGGGGTTTGGTACGAGAGCAGTACTTC
CDR3: CASTRTGGLVREQYF

J: TRBJ1-5
size: NA
V: TRBV6-5
D: NA
DNA: TGTGCCGGAGGGGCAGGCGATCAGCCCCAGCATTTT
CDR3: CAGGAGDQPQHF

J: TRBJ1-2
size: NA
V: TRBV5-1
D: TRBD1
DNA: TGCGCCAGCACCTCCCTTGGAGGACAGGGGGATGGCTACACCTTC
CDR3: CASTSLGGQGDGYTF

J: TRBJ2-3
size: NA
V: TRBV28
D: TRBD2
DNA: TGTGCCAGCAGTATACTTAGCGGGAGAATTCGAGATACGCAGTATTTT
CDR3: CASSILSGRIRDTQYF

J: TRBJ2-1
size: NA
V: TRBV30
D: NA
DNA: TGTGCCTGGAATCCTGGCGAGGTGGAGTTCTTC
CDR3: CAWNPGEVEFF

J: TRBJ2-4
size: NA
V: TRBV10-1
D: TRBD2
DNA: TGCGCCAGCAGTGAGGGTCGGGGGGATTATCAGTACTTC
CDR3: CASSEGRGDYQYF

J: TRBJ2-5
size: NA
V: TRBV6-1
D: NA
DNA: TGTGCCAGCAGAAGACAGTCCCAAGAGACCCAGTACTTC
CDR3: CASRRQSQETQYF

J: TRBJ2-7
size: NA
V: TRBV4-3
D: TRBD2
DNA: TGCGCCAGCAGCCAAATGATGGGGGTTAGCGGGATAAGCTCCTACGAGCAGTACTTC
CDR3: CASSQMMGVSGISSYEQYF

J: TRBJ1-1
size: NA
V: TRBV5-5
D: TRBD1
DNA: TGTGCCAGCAGCTTGGCCGGGACAGGGAAGAACACTGAAGCTTTCTTT
CDR3: CASSLAGTGKNTEAFF

J: TRBJ2-1
size: NA
V: TRBV28
D: NA
DNA: TGTGCCAGCAGTTTAAAGCGGACTGGCTTGGCGTCGGAGCAGTTCTTC
CDR3: CASSLKRTGLASEQFF

J: TRBJ1-2
size: NA
V: TRBV6-1
D: NA
DNA: TGTGCCAGCAGTGAAGGTCTCTACACAGGTGGCTACACCTTC
CDR3: CASSEGLYTGGYTF

J: TRBJ1-2
size: NA
V: TRBV25-1
D: TRBD1
DNA: TGTGCCAGCAGTCAGGGACAGCACTATGGCTACACCTTC
CDR3: CASSQGQHYGYTF

J: TRBJ2-5
size: NA
V: TRBV4-3
D: TRBD1
DNA: TGCGCCAGCAGCCAAGAGGGACAGGGGCAAGAGACCCAGTACTTC
CDR3: CASSQEGQGQETQYF

J: TRBJ1-3
size: NA
V: TRBV7-9
D: NA
DNA: TGTGCCAGCAGCGCCGGACGGACAGTCTCTGGAAACACCATATATTTT
CDR3: CASSAGRTVSGNTIYF

J: TRBJ2-1
size: NA
V: TRBV18
D: TRBD2
DNA: TGTGCCAGCTCACCCGACCACAATAGCGGGAGTGAGCAGTTCTTC
CDR3: CASSPDHNSGSEQFF

J: TRBJ2-7
size: NA
V: TRBV25-1
D: NA
DNA: TGTGCCAGCAGTGAAGTGGGGGCTGGAGAGCAGTACTTC
CDR3: CASSEVGAGEQYF

J: TRBJ1-1
size: NA
V: TRBV28
D: NA
DNA: TGTGCCAGCAGTTTAGGGTCAGGGCCGAACACTGAAGCTTTCTTT
CDR3: CASSLGSGPNTEAFF

J: TRBJ2-7
size: NA
V: TRBV29-1
D: NA
DNA: TGCAGCGTTCGGCGGTCAGAGCAGTCCTACGAGCAGTACTTC
CDR3: CSVRRSEQSYEQYF

J: TRBJ1-6
size: NA
V: TRBV11-2
D: NA
DNA: TGTGCCAGCAGCTTAGAGAGGGATTCACCCCTCCACTTT
CDR3: CASSLERDSPLHF

J: TRBJ1-2
size: NA
V: TRBV10-3
D: NA
DNA: TGTGCCATCAGTGAGGACAGATGGGACTATGGCTACACCTTC
CDR3: CAISEDRWDYGYTF

J: TRBJ2-7
size: NA
V: TRBV4-1
D: NA
DNA: TGCGCCAGCAGCACGCGACTAGAAGGGGCCTACGAGCAGTACTTC
CDR3: CASSTRLEGAYEQYF